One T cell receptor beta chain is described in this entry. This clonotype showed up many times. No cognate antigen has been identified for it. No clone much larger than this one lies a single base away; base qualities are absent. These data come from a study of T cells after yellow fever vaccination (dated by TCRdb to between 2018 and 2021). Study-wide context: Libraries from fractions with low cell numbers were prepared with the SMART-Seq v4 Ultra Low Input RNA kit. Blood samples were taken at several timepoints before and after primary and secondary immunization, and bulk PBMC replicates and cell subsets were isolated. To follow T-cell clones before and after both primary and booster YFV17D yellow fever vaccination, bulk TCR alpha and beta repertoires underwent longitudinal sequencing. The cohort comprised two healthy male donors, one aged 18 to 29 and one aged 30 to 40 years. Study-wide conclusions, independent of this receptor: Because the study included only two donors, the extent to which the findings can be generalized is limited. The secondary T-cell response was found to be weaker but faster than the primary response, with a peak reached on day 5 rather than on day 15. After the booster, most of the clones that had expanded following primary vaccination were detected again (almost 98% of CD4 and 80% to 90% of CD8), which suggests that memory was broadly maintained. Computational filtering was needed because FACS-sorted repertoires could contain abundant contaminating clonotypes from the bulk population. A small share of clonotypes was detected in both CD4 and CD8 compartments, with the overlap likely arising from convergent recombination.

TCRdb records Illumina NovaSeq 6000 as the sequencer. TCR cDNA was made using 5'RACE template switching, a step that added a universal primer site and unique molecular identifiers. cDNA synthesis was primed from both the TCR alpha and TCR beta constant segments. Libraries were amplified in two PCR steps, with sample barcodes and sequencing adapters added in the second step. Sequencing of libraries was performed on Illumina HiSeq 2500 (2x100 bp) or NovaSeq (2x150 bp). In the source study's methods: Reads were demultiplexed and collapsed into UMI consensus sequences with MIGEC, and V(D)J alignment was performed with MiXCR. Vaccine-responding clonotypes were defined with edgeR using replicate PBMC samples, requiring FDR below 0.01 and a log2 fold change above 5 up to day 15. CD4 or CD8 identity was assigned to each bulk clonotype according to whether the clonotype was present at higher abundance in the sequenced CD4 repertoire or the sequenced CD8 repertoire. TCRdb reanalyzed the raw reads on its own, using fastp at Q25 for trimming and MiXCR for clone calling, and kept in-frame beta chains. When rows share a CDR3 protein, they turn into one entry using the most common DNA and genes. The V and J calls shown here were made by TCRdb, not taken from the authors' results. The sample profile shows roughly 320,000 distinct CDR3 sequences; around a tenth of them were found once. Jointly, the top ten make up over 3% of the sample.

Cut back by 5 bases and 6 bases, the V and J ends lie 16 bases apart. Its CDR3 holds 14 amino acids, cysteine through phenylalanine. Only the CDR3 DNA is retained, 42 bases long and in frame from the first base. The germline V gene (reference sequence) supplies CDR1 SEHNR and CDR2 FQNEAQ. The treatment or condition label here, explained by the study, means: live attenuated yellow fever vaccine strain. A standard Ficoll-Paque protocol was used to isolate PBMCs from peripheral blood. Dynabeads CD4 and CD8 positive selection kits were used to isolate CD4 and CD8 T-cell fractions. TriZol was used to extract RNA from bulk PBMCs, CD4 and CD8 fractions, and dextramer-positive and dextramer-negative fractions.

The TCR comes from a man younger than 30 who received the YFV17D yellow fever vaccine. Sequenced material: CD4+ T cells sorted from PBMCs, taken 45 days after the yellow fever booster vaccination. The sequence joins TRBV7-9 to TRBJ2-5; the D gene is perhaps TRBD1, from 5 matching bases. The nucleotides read TGTGCCAGCAGCCCAGTGCCAGGGCGTCAGACCCAGTACTTC. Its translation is CASSPVPGRQTQYF.